Detailed here is one T cell receptor (beta chain). As originally analysed: Reference gene primer amplification yielded estimated nucleated cell counts. The repertoire was sequenced with immunoSEQ multiplex PCR; TCRdb's copy has only in-frame clones and lacks some. The D gene and trimming were derived from the DNA, and the V and J assignments and clone size from that table. The sample consists of about 130,000 clones, approximately 90% of them appearing once. This entry comes from a study of blood T cell repertoires in COVID-19. Across the study: There were acute and convalescent COVID-19 samples, and they came from the United States, Italy and Spain. From T cells, B-cell-depleted T cells, or PBMCs came the material, which was cDNA or gDNA.

Trimming took 2 bases from V and 4 from J; bases not matched to a gene: 6. The CDR3 has 15 residues. From germline, CDR1 is KGHSH and CDR2 LQKENI. The chain has TRBV18 and TRBJ2-3; the match to TRBD2 covers 7 bases. The sequencing sample was made of peripheral blood. This TCR derives from a woman at least 80 years old with acute or convalescent COVID-19. The CDR3 loop is CASSPTRGVADTQYF. CDR3 sequence (DNA): TGTGCCAGCTCACCAACCCGGGGGGTGGCAGATACGCAGTATTTT.